This T cell receptor (beta chain) was sequenced for a study of beta chain features in type 1 diabetes. Overall study results and limits: Moderate yet significant TCRB CDR3 shortening was seen in Type 1 diabetes patients in all four CD4+ subsets. Researchers caution that PCR might favor shorter templates, equally among patients and controls. Whether TCRB rearrangement is influenced by HLA type went unresolved here.

Germline trimming cut 4 bases from V and 5 bases from J; bases unmatched to any gene: 1. The CDR3 length is 13 residues. Germline lookup yields CDR1 SGHRS and CDR2 YFSETQ. As for this clone: Its antigen is currently unknown.

Since all of the isolated RNA was reverse transcribed, expressed TCRB transcripts were what got sequenced. Sequencing was performed with immunoSEQ multiplex PCR; in TCRdb, only in-frame clones are kept and a portion is missing. The sample yields 30,000 or so clones, 65% seen once. The TCR was taken from a woman between 25 and 40 years old with type 1 diabetes. The sequenced sample was Tregs from blood. The chain is built from TRBV5-1 and TRBJ2-3; TRBD2 matches at 10 bases. This CDR3 is CASSRTSGDTQYF. The DNA of the CDR3 is TGCGCCAGCAGCCGGACTAGCGGAGATACGCAGTATTTT.